One sample yielded the 9 T cell receptor beta chains listed below, sequenced in a study of T cells after yellow fever vaccination. Using its own MiXCR run on the 5' RACE reads, TCRdb lists one record per CDR3 protein. In the table there are roughly 340,000 distinct CDR3 sequences, about 4% of which are singletons. The starting material was PBMCs, obtained 5 days after the yellow fever booster vaccination. The receptors originated from a man aged 18 to 35 who received the YFV17D yellow fever vaccine.

A few counts support this clonotype. The V gene is TRBV5-1, the J gene TRBJ1-6; 9 bases are a match to TRBD1. CDR3 length: 18 amino acids. Germline V lookup: CDR1 SGHRS, CDR2 YFSETQ. V gave up 5 bases and J gave up 9 bases; unmatched junction bases: 18. The CDR3 here is CASRSATGGGGDSSPLHF. The CDR3 coding sequence is TGCGCCAGCAGATCCGCCACAGGGGGCGGCGGGGATAGTTCACCCCTCCACTTT. Full variable domain (rest looked up from reference TRBV5-1 and TRBJ1-6): KAGVTQTPRYLIKTRGQQVTLSCSPISGHRSVSWYQQTPGQGLQFLFEYFSETQRNKGNFPGRFSGRQFSNSRSEMNVSTLELGDSALYLCASRSATGGGGDSSPLHFGNGTRLTVT.

This clonotype was detected many times. The chain combines TRBV10-2 with TRBJ2-3; D gene unclear. Germline loops: CDR1 WSHSY, CDR2 SAAADI. Trimming pared 2 bases from V and 0 bases from J, leaving 3 bases between. The CDR3 spans 13 residues. The CDR3: CASSETSTDTQYF. In DNA, the CDR3 is TGCGCCAGCAGTGAGACCAGCACAGATACGCAGTATTTT.

This clonotype was seen a handful of times. The chain has TRBV7-2 and TRBJ2-7, with 9 bases lining up with TRBD2. Germline V gene lookup returns CDR1 SGHTA and CDR2 FQGNSA. With 6 bases clipped from V and 3 bases from J, the junction kept 6 bases outside the gene matches. This CDR3 comprises 14 residues. CDR3 coding DNA: TGTGCCAGCAGTTGGGGCGGGGGGGACTACGAGCAGTACTTC. Amino acid sequence: CASSWGGGDYEQYF.

The rearrangement links TRBV6-5 to TRBJ1-6; 7 bases match TRBD1. V lost 7 bases, J lost 2 bases, and 2 bases stayed unmatched. Looked up from germline, CDR1 is MNHEY and CDR2 is SVGAGI. The CDR3 consists of 14 residues. The CDR3 sequence: CASTQGAYNSPLHF. CDR3 nucleotide sequence: TGTGCCAGCACCCAGGGGGCCTATAATTCACCCCTCCACTTT.

CDR3 nucleotides: TGTGCCAGCACCCCCTCGCCCTACAATGAGCAGTTCTTC. Translated, it gives CASTPSPYNEQFF. The chain recombines TRBV9 with TRBJ2-1, with D unclear. The CDR3 extends over 13 amino acids. Germline assignment: CDR1 SGDLS and CDR2 YYNGEE. V was pared by 6 bases and J by 2 bases, with 9 bases between.

In its sample, this clonotype was seen a few times. V and J are TRBV29-1 and TRBJ2-7; TRBD1 agrees at 7 bases. CDR1 and CDR2 from the germline V gene are SQVTM and ANQGSEA. Trimming cost V 7 bases and J 5 bases; bases outside gene matches: 8. The CDR3 sequence is 12 residues long. The chain's CDR3 is CSGIRGGDEQYF. The CDR3 DNA follows: TGCAGCGGTATTAGAGGGGGCGACGAGCAGTACTTC.

This clonotype occurred many times. The chain recombines TRBV2 with TRBJ2-5; D might be TRBD1 (5 bases). The CDR3 sequence is 13 residues long. V was pared by 4 bases and J by 5 bases, with 11 bases between. Germline V CDR1 and CDR2: SNHLY, FYNNEI. For the CDR3, the DNA is TGTGCCAGCAGTGTGGGGCTAGGCGAGACCCAGTACTTC. It translates to CASSVGLGETQYF.

At least ten counts were recorded for this clonotype. A junction boundary mismatches the germline segment, possibly from a read error. V and J are TRBV7-9 and TRBJ1-4; 10 bases are shared with TRBD1. The V gene's germline CDR1 is SEHNR and CDR2 FQNEAQ (reference sequence). CDR3 size: 14 residues. The CDR3 protein is CASSFGPEPGTGVF. The CDR3 nucleotides read TGTGCCAGCAGCTTCGGGCCAGAGCCCGGGACAGGGGTTTTT. The whole variable domain, filled in from reference TRBV7-9 and TRBJ1-4, reads DTGVSQNPRHKITKRGQNVTFRCDPISEHNRLYWYRQTLGQGPEFLTYFQNEAQLEKSRLLSDRFSAERPKGSFSTLEIQRTEQGDSAMYLCASSFGPEPGTGVFGSGTQLSVL.

This clonotype was seen only a few times. V and J are TRBV18 and TRBJ1-4; the D is unclear. Trimming took off 1 base at V and 0 bases at J, with 9 bases between the two ends. Germline CDR1 reads KGHSH; CDR2 reads LQKENI. The CDR3 runs 16 residues. CDR3 amino acids: CASSPRLSATNEKLFF. The CDR3 DNA reads TGTGCCAGCTCACCACGTTTGAGTGCAACTAATGAAAAACTGTTTTTT.